The clone carrying this T cell receptor (beta chain) was seen ten or more times. These data originate in a study of regulatory T cells in long-lasting Graves disease. Construction of TCR beta libraries relied on iRepertoire HTBI primers and on Arm-PCR targeting CDR3 regions. TCRdb reanalysed the multiplex PCR reads using MiXCR and keeps one entry per CDR3 protein. The table records about 470,000 distinct CDR3 sequences, about 16% of them present only once. The time point here: newly diagnosed GD, antithyroid drugs for less than 3 months. Following extraction of RNA from PBMCs, that RNA was used to make the TCR library. The junction had 5 bases not matched to a gene; V was cut back by 2 bases and J by 5 bases. The CDR3 is 16 amino acids. These same data were also listed under a study on T cells in Graves' hyperthyroidism and ophthalmopathy.

This sequence originates from a man in his forties with Graves disease. This sample comprised peripheral blood mononuclear cells (PBMCs), obtained at new diagnosis, from a patient treated with antithyroid drugs. V and J are TRBV12-3 or TRBV12-4 and TRBJ2-2, with 10 bases that match TRBD2. The CDR3 loop is CASSLRASGGTGELFF. In DNA form, the CDR3 reads TGTGCCAGCAGTTTACGGGCTAGCGGGGGAACCGGGGAGCTGTTTTTT.